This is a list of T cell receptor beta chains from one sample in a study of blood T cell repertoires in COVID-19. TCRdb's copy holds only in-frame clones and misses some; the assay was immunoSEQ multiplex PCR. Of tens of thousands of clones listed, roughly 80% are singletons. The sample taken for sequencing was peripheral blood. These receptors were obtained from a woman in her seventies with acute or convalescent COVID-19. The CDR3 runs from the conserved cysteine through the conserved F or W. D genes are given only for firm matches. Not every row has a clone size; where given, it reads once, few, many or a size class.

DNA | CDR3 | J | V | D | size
TGTGCCAGCAGATTACAGGGGATCAGCAATCAGCCCCAGCATTTT | CASRLQGISNQPQHF | TRBJ1-5 | TRBV2 | TRBD1 | NA
TGTGCCAGCAAGTTGGGGAGCTCCTACGAGCAGTACTTC | CASKLGSSYEQYF | TRBJ2-7 | TRBV27 | NA | NA
TGTGCCAGCAGTTACGGACAGGGGTCCTCACCCCTCCACTTT | CASSYGQGSSPLHF | TRBJ1-6 | TRBV6-4 | TRBD1 | NA
TGTGCCAGCAGCCAAGATGGCGGGAGGGGCCCCCACGAGCAGTACTTC | CASSQDGGRGPHEQYF | TRBJ2-7 | TRBV3-1/TRBV3-2 | TRBD2 | NA
TGCGCCAGCAGCCAAGATAGGACTTCGCTAATAGGCTACACCTTC | CASSQDRTSLIGYTF | TRBJ1-2 | TRBV4-1 | NA | few
TGTGCCAGCAGCTGGGGGCCCCTCCAGCAGTTCTTC | CASSWGPLQQFF | TRBJ2-1 | TRBV5-6 | NA | once
TGCGCCAGCAGCCAGCGGGGTACGCAGTATTTT | CASSQRGTQYF | TRBJ2-3 | TRBV4-1 | NA | NA
TGTGCCAGCAGTGAAAGGAGGTACGAGCAGTACTTC | CASSERRYEQYF | TRBJ2-7 | TRBV2 | NA | NA
TGCGCCAGCAGCTTGTGGTCTAGCGGGAGCGACGAGCAGTACTTC | CASSLWSSGSDEQYF | TRBJ2-7 | TRBV5-1 | TRBD2 | NA
TGTGCCAGCAGTCGGAGGGACTCCCTGAACACTGAAGCTTTCTTT | CASSRRDSLNTEAFF | TRBJ1-1 | TRBV6-5 | NA | NA
TGCGCCAGCAGGGCAGTACAGGGAGCTGCTTTCTTT | CASRAVQGAAFF | TRBJ1-1 | TRBV5-1 | NA | NA
TGCGCCAGCAGACCAATTACAGCTAAAACAACCTACGAGCAGTACTTC | CASRPITAKTTYEQYF | TRBJ2-7 | TRBV5-1 | NA | NA
TGTGCCAGCTCACCAAGGGACAGGGGGATTCAGCCCCAGCATTTT | CASSPRDRGIQPQHF | TRBJ1-5 | TRBV18 | TRBD1 | NA
TGTGCCAGCAGCTTGACATCTAACTATGGCTACACCTTC | CASSLTSNYGYTF | TRBJ1-2 | TRBV7-2 | NA | NA
TGTGCCAGCAGTGACGGACAGGGGGCAGATACGCAGTATTTT | CASSDGQGADTQYF | TRBJ2-3 | TRBV6-4 | TRBD1 | NA
TGTGCCAGCAGAAGGCGGGAGAACGAGCAGTACTTC | CASRRRENEQYF | TRBJ2-7 | TRBV28 | TRBD2 | few
TGTGCCAGCAGTAAGCAGGGGTATGACTATGGCTACACCTTC | CASSKQGYDYGYTF | TRBJ1-2 | TRBV27 | NA | NA
TGTGCCAGCAGCCGACTAGCGGGAGGTTCCTACGAGCAGTACTTC | CASSRLAGGSYEQYF | TRBJ2-7 | TRBV7-6 | TRBD2 | NA
TGTGCCAGCAGCCCATACTGGGGCACGAACACCGGGGAGCTGTTTTTT | CASSPYWGTNTGELFF | TRBJ2-2 | TRBV28 | NA | NA
TGTGCCAGCAGCTCCCGACTTGGTGAGACCCAGTACTTC | CASSSRLGETQYF | TRBJ2-5 | TRBV9 | NA | NA
TGCGCCAGCAGCCCCGGGACTAGCGGCTACGAGCAGTACTTC | CASSPGTSGYEQYF | TRBJ2-7 | TRBV5-1 | TRBD2 | NA
TGTGCCAGCAGTCCCCGACTGGGCTACGAGCAGTACTTC | CASSPRLGYEQYF | TRBJ2-7 | TRBV27 | NA | few
TGTGCCAGTAGTACGGACAGGTTCTATGGCTACACCTTC | CASSTDRFYGYTF | TRBJ1-2 | TRBV19 | TRBD1 | once
TGTGCCACCAGCAGCGGGCTAGCACTTAACACCGGGGAGCTGTTTTTT | CATSSGLALNTGELFF | TRBJ2-2 | TRBV15 | NA | NA
TGTGCCAGCAGTCTTAAGGTAGCAGGGCCCTACGAGCAGTACTTC | CASSLKVAGPYEQYF | TRBJ2-7 | TRBV5-4 | NA | NA
TGTGCCAGCAGCCGGACGGGTCGGGGGAGAAATGAAAAACTGTTTTTT | CASSRTGRGRNEKLFF | TRBJ1-4 | TRBV5-8 | NA | few
TGTGCCAGCAGCCTGGGGACTAGCGGGAGGGCCGGAGCCTACGAGCAGTACTTC | CASSLGTSGRAGAYEQYF | TRBJ2-7 | TRBV7-9 | TRBD2 | NA
TGTGCCAGCAGCGTGTCGGACAGGGGGACTGGAAACACCATATATTTT | CASSVSDRGTGNTIYF | TRBJ1-3 | TRBV9 | TRBD1 | few
TGCGCCAGCAGCCCCCTAGAGACTGAAAAACTGTTTTTT | CASSPLETEKLFF | TRBJ1-4 | TRBV4-1 | NA | NA
TGTGCTAGTGGCCGAGGGGGAGGGCCGGCAGATACGCAGTATTTT | CASGRGGGPADTQYF | TRBJ2-3 | TRBV12-5 | NA | once
TGTGCCAGCAGCCCCCGGACTAGCGGGAGGACAGATACGCAGTATTTT | CASSPRTSGRTDTQYF | TRBJ2-3 | TRBV3-1/TRBV3-2 | TRBD2 | NA
TGTGCCAGCAGTTTCGCCGGGTCGAGGAGCTATGGCTACACCTTC | CASSFAGSRSYGYTF | TRBJ1-2 | TRBV6-5 | NA | NA
TGCAGCATACGGACAAGGGAAAACACCGGGGAGCTGTTTTTT | CSIRTRENTGELFF | TRBJ2-2 | TRBV29-1 | NA | NA
TGTGCCAGCAGTTCCCAGGGAACCAATCAGCCCCAGCATTTT | CASSSQGTNQPQHF | TRBJ1-5 | TRBV2 | NA | NA
TGCGCCAGCGTTGTACAGCCAGGGACTCGATACAATGAGCAGTTCTTC | CASVVQPGTRYNEQFF | TRBJ2-1 | TRBV5-1 | NA | once
TGTGCCAGCAGCGCAAACCGACAGGGGGCTGGAAACACCATATATTTT | CASSANRQGAGNTIYF | TRBJ1-3 | TRBV9 | TRBD1 | once
TGTGCCACCAGTAAAGGGGGATCGGACACTGAAGCTTTCTTT | CATSKGGSDTEAFF | TRBJ1-1 | TRBV24-1 | NA | NA
TGTGCCAGCAGCTCTAGGGACGGGAGGGACACCGGGGAGCTGTTTTTT | CASSSRDGRDTGELFF | TRBJ2-2 | TRBV7-7 | TRBD2 | once
TGTGCCAGCAGCCGATGGGGACAGGGGGGGTACGAGCAGTACTTC | CASSRWGQGGYEQYF | TRBJ2-7 | TRBV28 | TRBD1 | NA
TGTGCCAGCAGCGGGAGAGATACGCAGTATTTT | CASSGRDTQYF | TRBJ2-3 | TRBV9 | NA | once
TGCGCCAGCGGCTGGGACAGGGGCGAGAAAGAGACCCAGTACTTC | CASGWDRGEKETQYF | TRBJ2-5 | TRBV4-1 | TRBD1 | NA
TGTGCCAGCAGCCTCAGGACAGGGGGCTTTATGGAGACCCAGTACTTC | CASSLRTGGFMETQYF | TRBJ2-5 | TRBV7-8 | TRBD1 | NA
TGTGCTAGCAGCCATAGCGGGAGTCCGAACACCGGGGAGCTGTTTTTT | CASSHSGSPNTGELFF | TRBJ2-2 | TRBV7-7 | TRBD2 | NA
TGCGCCAGCACCCGGACAGGGTCGGGCACTGAAGCTTTCTTT | CASTRTGSGTEAFF | TRBJ1-1 | TRBV5-1 | TRBD1 | few
TGCGCCAGCAGCTCTCTAGCGGGCGTGCAGTACGAGCAGTACTTC | CASSSLAGVQYEQYF | TRBJ2-7 | TRBV5-1 | TRBD2 | NA
TGTGCCAGTAGTATAGTGGCTAGCGGGAAAACCTACAATGAGCAGTTCTTC | CASSIVASGKTYNEQFF | TRBJ2-1 | TRBV19 | TRBD2 | NA
TGTGCCAGCAGCCGTCGGGACACTTCCTACGAGCAGTACTTC | CASSRRDTSYEQYF | TRBJ2-7 | TRBV7-9 | NA | NA
TGCGCCAGCCAGGTTGCAACTAATGAAAAACTGTTTTTT | CASQVATNEKLFF | TRBJ1-4 | TRBV5-1 | NA | once
TGTGCCAGCAGTTACTCACTAGCTGTTCCAATCGGGGAGCTGTTTTTT | CASSYSLAVPIGELFF | TRBJ2-2 | TRBV6-5 | NA | NA
TGCAGCGTTACACACGGACAGGGGGCCTACGAGCAGTACTTC | CSVTHGQGAYEQYF | TRBJ2-7 | TRBV29-1 | TRBD1 | NA
TGTGCCAGCAGCCTAACGGACACCTATCAAAAACTGTTTTTT | CASSLTDTYQKLFF | TRBJ1-4 | TRBV7-9 | NA | NA
TGTGCCAGCAGCTTAGAACAGGGCCAAAGCAATCAGCCCCAGCATTTT | CASSLEQGQSNQPQHF | TRBJ1-5 | TRBV7-9 | NA | NA
TGTGCCAGCAGAAGGGGGGGCAGGGGCTACGAGCAGTACTTC | CASRRGGRGYEQYF | TRBJ2-7 | TRBV28 | NA | NA
TGCGCCAGCAGCTTAGAGGACAGGGGGCCCTACGAGCAGTACTTC | CASSLEDRGPYEQYF | TRBJ2-7 | TRBV5-1 | TRBD1 | NA
TGTGCCAGCTCGCTACAGGGGGCGCGGAACACTGAAGCTTTCTTT | CASSLQGARNTEAFF | TRBJ1-1 | TRBV18 | TRBD1 | NA
TGTGCCAGCAGCCACGCTGGGACAGGGGAGGTTGGGGCCAACGTCCTGACTTTC | CASSHAGTGEVGANVLTF | TRBJ2-6 | TRBV14 | TRBD1 | few
TGTGCCAGCAGTCGACGGACAGGGAGGGCACCCCTCCACTTT | CASSRRTGRAPLHF | TRBJ1-6 | TRBV28 | TRBD1 | NA
TGCGCCAGCAGCCAAGAGGGGGCAGGGGTCGGAAACACCATATATTTT | CASSQEGAGVGNTIYF | TRBJ1-3 | TRBV4-1 | NA | once
TGTGCCAGCGGAAAACTAGCGGGAGGGCCGCGGGGGTTCTTC | CASGKLAGGPRGFF | TRBJ2-1 | TRBV28 | TRBD2 | NA